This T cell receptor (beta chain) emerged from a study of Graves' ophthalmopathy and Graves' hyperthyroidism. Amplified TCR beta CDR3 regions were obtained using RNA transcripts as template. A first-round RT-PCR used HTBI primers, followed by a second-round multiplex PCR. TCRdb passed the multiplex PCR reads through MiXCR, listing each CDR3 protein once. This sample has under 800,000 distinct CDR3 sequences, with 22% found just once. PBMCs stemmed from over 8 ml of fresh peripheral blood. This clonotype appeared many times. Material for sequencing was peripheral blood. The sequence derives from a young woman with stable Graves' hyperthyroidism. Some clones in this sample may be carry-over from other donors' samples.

The CDR3 coding sequence is TGTGCCAGCAGTTATACCCCCGGCACTAGCACAGATACGCAGTATTTT. It codes for CASSYTPGTSTDTQYF. The chain combines TRBV6-2 or TRBV6-3 with TRBJ2-3; no clear D. The CDR3 has 16 residues. Per the germline V gene, CDR1 is MNHEY and CDR2 is SVGEGT. With 3 bases removed from V and 0 bases from J, the gap between germline ends came to 13 bases.